This TCR beta chain was obtained from a study of blood T cell repertoires in COVID-19. Study details: Whether acute or convalescent, the COVID-19 samples came from the United States, Italy and Spain. T cells, B-cell-depleted T cells, or PBMCs supplied cDNA or gDNA.

Per the original methods: It was from reference gene primer amplification that nucleated cell counts were estimated. Assay used: immunoSEQ multiplex PCR; TCRdb lists only in-frame clones, some missing. V and J calls and clone size are as listed in that table; D and trimming were resolved from the DNA. The sample includes around 160,000 clones, about four fifths seen only once; the top ten take roughly 9.6%. The germline CDR1 and CDR2 sequences are SGHNT and YYREEE (reference sequence). The CDR3 runs to 15 residues. V dropped 4 bases and J dropped 2 bases, with 13 bases sitting between them. The sample comprised peripheral blood. The V and J genes are TRBV5-4 and TRBJ2-1; possible D gene TRBD1, 6 bases. The origin of this receptor is a man aged 55 to 70 with active or convalescent COVID-19. The CDR3 region is CASSRTGTPYNEQFF. CDR3 nucleotide sequence: TGTGCCAGCAGCAGGACCGGGACACCCTACAATGAGCAGTTCTTC.